This TCR beta chain was observed in a study of blood T cell repertoires in COVID-19. Data came from immunoSEQ multiplex PCR; TCRdb stores just in-frame clones and leaves some out. The sample has about 230,000 clones, 70% to 90% seen once; the top ten hold 2.6%. The TCR sequence derives from a woman in her seventies with active or convalescent COVID-19. Sequencing input: peripheral blood.

CDR3 DNA: TGCGCCACTGCCCAGGGACGGGACAGGGGCTCTGGGGCCAACGTCCTGACTTTC. Its protein product is CATAQGRDRGSGANVLTF. J is TRBJ2-6 and V is TRBV10-1, with 10 bases that match TRBD1. Germline loops: CDR1 WNHNN, CDR2 SYGVQD (reference sequence). V dropped 10 bases and J dropped 0; count of bases not matched to a gene: 12. The CDR3 length is 18 residues.